This TCR beta chain emerged from a study of T-cell reconstitution after alpha-beta-depleted transplantation in children. TCRbeta library preparation incorporated unique molecular identifiers. TCRdb used MiXCR to reprocess the PCR reads, holding one entry per CDR3 protein. The repertoire holds 250,000 to 300,000 distinct CDR3 sequences, around a tenth seen once, with about 20% in the top ten. Study-level results: About two months after transplant, alpha-beta T cells reportedly came from several hundred expanded graft clones. Recipient T cells and thymic progenitors that survived gave rise to the high TCRbeta diversity observed at day 60 in some patients. One year post-transplant, T-cell counts and diversity were largely derived from T cells produced anew.

To note about this clonotype: Its target is not known.

The CDR3 runs 15 residues. Trimming shortened V by 3 bases and J by 4 bases, and 19 bases separated the two germline ends. The germline gives CDR1 GTSNPN, CDR2 SVGIG (reference sequence). The sequence was obtained from a male patient aged 2-9 years who had a stem cell transplant for chronic granulomatous disease, so the T cells may come from the graft donor. The material was peripheral blood, obtained 180 days after TCRalphabeta/CD19-depleted stem cell transplant. The chain recombines TRBV30 with TRBJ2-7; D is unresolved. CDR3 residues: CAWRTPRSQAYEQYF. The CDR3 DNA reads TGTGCCTGGAGGACCCCGCGATCCCAGGCGTACGAGCAGTACTTC. Using reference TRBV30 and TRBJ2-7 for the parts outside the CDR3, the full variable domain is SQTIHQWPATLVQPVGSPLSLECTVEGTSNPNLYWYRQAAGRGLQLLFYSVGIGQISSEVPQNLSASRPQDRQFILSSKKLLLSDSGFYLCAWRTPRSQAYEQYFGPGTRLTVT.